This T cell receptor beta chain was sequenced in a study of blood T cell repertoires in COVID-19 (dated by TCRdb to about 2020). About the study as a whole: Samples covering the acute and convalescent phases of COVID-19 were provided by collaborators in the United States, Italy and Spain. The dataset comprised deeply sampled blood TCRbeta repertoires from subjects exposed to, actively infected with, or recovered from COVID-19. A de-identified subject ID, COVID-19 status, age in years and sex were almost always included in the sample metadata. The prospective study material was composed of cDNA or gDNA derived from T cells, B-cell-depleted T cells, or PBMCs. The repertoires were made available in a free public database intended to serve as a resource for research on the immune response to SARS-CoV-2. The samples were drawn from two sources: the first 160 participants of the ongoing ImmuneRACE study, and 950 to 1,500 subjects contributed by 6 global collaborators. Where HLA class I and class II types were available, the types were taken from metadata supplied by the sample provider, not from assay-based typing.

Whole blood was collected in K2EDTA tubes by collaborating institutions according to the institutions' own protocols. For TCRbeta analysis, collaborator samples were shipped as frozen whole blood, as isolated PBMCs, or as DNA extracted from either sample type. Reading the germline V gene gives CDR1 SGHRS and CDR2 YFSETQ. V and J lose 4 bases and 4 bases, and a span of 18 bases separates them. From the cysteine up to the phenylalanine, the CDR3 has a length of 16 residues. Just CDR3 DNA is preserved here, 48 bases in frame from base 1. TCRbeta CDR3 regions were amplified from genomic DNA using the immunoSEQ Assay, a bias-controlled multiplex PCR. The authors' pipeline ran thus. The number of nucleated cells in each sample was estimated from the amplification of reference gene primers within the assay. Sequence reads were collapsed and filtered to measure the absolute abundance of every unique TCRbeta CDR3 rearrangement. For each sample, productive Simpson clonality was calculated as the square root of Simpson's diversity index across productive rearrangements. Sourced from immuneACCESS, this table was stored by TCRdb with only in-frame sequences that have V and J called. A share of the clones is absent; for the studies checked, an unresolved V gene accounts for under half, and the remainder has no known explanation. Clone size and the V and J calls come from that table; the DNA yielded D and trimming. The sample table shows more than 85,000 clones, and 70% to 90% are seen once. The ten largest clonotypes hold approximately 3.5% of the sample.

General study outcomes and caveats: The quantity of clinical and demographic metadata differed by source and by participant and was supplied without curation.

Points on this clone: There is no known antigen for this receptor. No much larger clone is present one base from it, and per-base qualities are unavailable.

Sequencing used peripheral blood. The receptor chain draws on TRBV5-1 and TRBJ1-3; TRBD1 is a possible D gene, resting on 5 matching bases. The receptor was derived from a woman aged 45-65 years with acute or convalescent COVID-19. The DNA sequence is given as TGCGCCAGCAGCCATCCCGGGGGGTTGAGCGGAAACACCATATATTTT. The encoded protein is CASSHPGGLSGNTIYF.